This TCR beta chain was captured in a study of blood T cell repertoires in COVID-19. Across the whole study: Donors in the United States, Italy and Spain gave samples during acute or convalescent COVID-19. T cells, B-cell-depleted T cells, or PBMCs supplied cDNA or gDNA.

In the original processing: From reference gene primer amplification, estimates of nucleated cell counts were derived. Libraries were prepared by immunoSEQ multiplex PCR; TCRdb keeps only in-frame clonotypes and omits some of them. V and J calls and clone size come straight from that table; D and trimming were deduced from the DNA. The table records about 34,000 clones, 70% to 80% of them present only once. Trimming shortened V by 0 bases and J by 8 bases, and 10 bases separated the two germline ends. The CDR3 is 13 residues long. Germline V gives CDR1 LGHDT, CDR2 YNNKEL (reference sequence). The origin of this receptor is an elderly man with acute or convalescent COVID-19. The V and J genes are TRBV3-1 (or the pseudogene TRBV3-2) and TRBJ1-2, with unresolved D. Specimen: peripheral blood. CDR3 in DNA: TGTGCCAGCAGCCAAGATCAGGTAGGCGGCTACACCTTC. This sequence encodes CASSQDQVGGYTF.